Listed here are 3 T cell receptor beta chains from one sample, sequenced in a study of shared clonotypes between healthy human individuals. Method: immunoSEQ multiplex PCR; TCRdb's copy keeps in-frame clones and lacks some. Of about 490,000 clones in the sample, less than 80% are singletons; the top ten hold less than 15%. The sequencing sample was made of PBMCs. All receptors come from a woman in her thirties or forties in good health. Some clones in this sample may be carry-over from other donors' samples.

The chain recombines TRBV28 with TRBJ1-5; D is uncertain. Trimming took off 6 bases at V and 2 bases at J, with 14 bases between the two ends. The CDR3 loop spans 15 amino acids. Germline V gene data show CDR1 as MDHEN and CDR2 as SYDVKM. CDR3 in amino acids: CASRGPSRGNQPQHF. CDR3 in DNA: TGTGCCAGCAGAGGACCCTCTCGGGGCAATCAGCCCCAGCATTTT.

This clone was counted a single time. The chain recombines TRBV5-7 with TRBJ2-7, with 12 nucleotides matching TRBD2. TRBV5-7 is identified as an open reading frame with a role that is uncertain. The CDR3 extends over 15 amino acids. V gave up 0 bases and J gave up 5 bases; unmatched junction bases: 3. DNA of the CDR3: TGTGCCAGCAGCTTGGGGGGACTAGCGGGCAACGAGCAGTACTTC. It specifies CASSLGGLAGNEQYF.

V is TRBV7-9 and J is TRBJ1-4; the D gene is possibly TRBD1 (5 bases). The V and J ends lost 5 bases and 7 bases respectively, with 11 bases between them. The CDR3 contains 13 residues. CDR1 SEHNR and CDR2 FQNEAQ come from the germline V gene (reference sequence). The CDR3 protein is CASSLSQVEKLFF. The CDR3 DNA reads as TGTGCCAGCAGCCTCTCACAGGTTGAAAAACTGTTTTTT.